Listed here are 13 T cell receptor beta chains from one sample, sequenced in a study of shared clonotypes between healthy human individuals. Generated by immunoSEQ multiplex PCR, the TCRdb table keeps only in-frame clones and is missing some. The sample contains 950,000 to 1,100,000 clones, 65% to 80% of which appear only once. The sample comprised memory CD4+ T cells sorted from blood. Subset described: CD45RA-negative fraction. These receptors were collected from a man between 18 and 35 years old in good health.

The chain joins TRBV7-2 to TRBJ1-1; 7 nucleotides align to TRBD1. Germline CDR1 reads SGHTA; CDR2 reads FQGNSA. V shed 2 bases and J 1 base; nucleotides not matched to a gene: 7. The CDR3 consists of 16 residues. Here the CDR3 reads CASSLTGTEKNTEAFF. The DNA for the CDR3 is TGTGCCAGCAGCTTAACCGGGACAGAGAAGAACACTGAAGCTTTCTTT.

The rearrangement uses TRBV27 and TRBJ1-6, with no clear D. The CDR3 sequence is 13 residues long. V was clipped by 3 bases and J by 5 bases, with 5 bases between them. Germline assignment: CDR1 MNHEY and CDR2 SMNVEV (reference sequence). The CDR3 loop is CASSFLDNSPLHF. CDR3 DNA: TGTGCCAGCAGTTTCTTGGATAATTCACCCCTCCACTTT.

The chain is built from TRBV5-1 and TRBJ2-7; no clear D. V was clipped by 8 bases and J by 0 bases, with 6 bases between them. CDR1 is SGHRS and CDR2 is YFSETQ in the germline V gene. CDR3 size: 11 residues. In DNA form, the CDR3 reads TGCGCCAGGGTCCGCTCCTACGAGCAGTACTTC. This gives the protein CARVRSYEQYF.

The rearrangement uses TRBV7-8 and TRBJ2-7, with D uncertain. Germline assignment: CDR1 SGHVS and CDR2 FQNEAQ. The CDR3 runs to 12 residues. The V and J ends lost 2 bases and 6 bases respectively, with 8 bases between them. Here the CDR3 DNA reads TGTGCCAGCAGCTTACAAGGATTCGAGCAGTACTTC. Its translation is CASSLQGFEQYF.

The chain uses TRBV28 and TRBJ1-6, with D perhaps matching TRBD1 (6 bases). The ends were cut back, 7 bases at V and 6 bases at J, with 22 bases in the middle. The CDR3 is 17 residues long. The germline gives CDR1 MDHEN, CDR2 SYDVKM. CDR3 amino acids: CASTALALGAFNSPLHF. CDR3 DNA sequence: TGTGCCAGCACCGCCCTGGCCTTGGGGGCGTTTAATTCACCCCTCCACTTT.

This clone was detected ten times or more. The genes are TRBV10-1 and TRBJ1-1; 8 bases are a match to TRBD1. The V and J ends lost 5 bases and 5 bases, in that order; junction bases with no gene match: 7. Germline lookup yields CDR1 WNHNN and CDR2 SYGVQD (reference sequence). The CDR3 loop spans 14 amino acids. CDR3 sequence: CASSSQGAGTEAFF. The CDR3 bases are TGCGCCAGCAGTTCTCAGGGGGCTGGAACTGAAGCTTTCTTT.

The chain combines TRBV7-6 with TRBJ2-3; 7 nucleotides agree with TRBD1. The CDR3 is 13 amino acids. The germline CDR1 and CDR2 sequences are SGHVS and FNYEAQ. The trim removed 5 bases at V and 7 bases at J, leaving 6 bases unmatched. This CDR3 reads CASSRDSENTQYF. Written as DNA, the CDR3 is TGTGCCAGCAGCCGGGACAGCGAAAATACGCAGTATTTT.

The CDR3 sequence: CASSLLPGTGDYEQYF. The CDR3 bases are TGTGCCAGCAGTTTATTACCCGGGACAGGGGACTACGAGCAGTACTTC. The chain has TRBV27 and TRBJ2-7; 10 bases line up with TRBD1. There are 16 residues in the CDR3. Losses at the gene ends were 1 base for V and 3 bases for J; bases not matched to a gene: 6. Germline V gives CDR1 MNHEY, CDR2 SMNVEV (reference sequence).

V usage is TRBV4-3 and J usage is TRBJ2-7; 7 bases match TRBD1. V lost 0 bases, J lost 2 bases, and 4 bases stayed unmatched. This CDR3 comprises 15 residues. Germline loops: CDR1 LGHNA, CDR2 YSLEER. Here the CDR3 reads CASSQDAGGAYEQYF. DNA of the CDR3: TGCGCCAGCAGCCAAGACGCAGGGGGAGCCTACGAGCAGTACTTC.

The chain carries TRBV18 and TRBJ2-1; D not certain. Germline-derived CDR1 and CDR2 are KGHSH and LQKENI. With 6 bases removed from V and 0 bases from J, the gap between germline ends came to 12 bases. The CDR3 has 15 residues. CDR3: CASSSPQSSYNEQFF. CDR3 DNA sequence: TGTGCCAGCTCTTCACCGCAAAGCTCCTACAATGAGCAGTTCTTC. Looking up the rest from reference TRBV18 and TRBJ2-1 gives the full variable domain: NAGVMQNPRHLVRRRGQEARLRCSPMKGHSHVYWYRQLPEEGLKFMVYLQKENIIDESGMPKERFSAEFPKEGPSILRIQQVVRGDSAAYFCASSSPQSSYNEQFFGPGTRLTVL.

For the CDR3, the DNA is TGTGCCAGCAGCTTCTGGACCCGGGCTGAGCAGTTCTTC. It is translated as CASSFWTRAEQFF. V usage is TRBV5-6 and J usage is TRBJ2-1; no definite D call. Per the germline V gene, CDR1 is SGHDT and CDR2 is YYEEEE. The CDR3 length is 13 residues. V was trimmed by 2 bases and J by 9 bases, leaving 12 bases between them.

This clone was seen only once. The V gene is TRBV10-3, the J gene TRBJ2-7, with 9 bases that match TRBD2. The J segment lost 4 bases and the V segment lost 4 bases, leaving 11 bases of the junction unmatched. CDR3 length: 16 amino acids. Germline CDR1 is ENHRY and CDR2 is SYGVKD. The CDR3 loop reads CAISARGASGIYEQYF. The DNA of the CDR3 is TGTGCCATCAGTGCCCGAGGGGCTAGCGGGATTTACGAGCAGTACTTC.

The chain couples TRBV9 to TRBJ2-1; D gene uncertain. Trimming shortened V by 3 bases and J by 6 bases, and 13 bases separated the two germline ends. Germline CDR1 SGDLS, CDR2 YYNGEE. The CDR3 runs 14 residues. The CDR3: CASSAALETNEQFF. The DNA of the CDR3 is TGTGCCAGCAGCGCCGCCCTAGAAACCAATGAGCAGTTCTTC.